What follows describes a single T cell receptor beta chain. The data were obtained in a study of CD8 T cells in Susac syndrome. The T cells that were sequenced for TCR beta were CD8+ and CD4+ cells from blood. The multiple sclerosis control group consisted of treatment-naive patients whose relapsing-remitting disease, which was either stable or active, fulfilled revised McDonald criteria. Roughly 0.45 to 1 ug RNA was reverse transcribed with random hexamers. Across 54 Vbeta and 13 Jbeta, immunoSEQ multiplex PCR amplified TCR beta CDR3. TCRdb reanalysed the immunoSEQ multiplex PCR reads using MiXCR and keeps one entry per CDR3 protein. Here the sample spans about 300,000 distinct CDR3 sequences, almost 85% being singletons. This CDR3 contains 13 residues. Germline assignment: CDR1 LNHNV and CDR2 YYDKDF (reference sequence). V gave up 5 bases and J gave up 6 bases, with 14 bases separating them.

Sequenced material: CD8+ T cells from PBMCs. V is TRBV15 and J is TRBJ2-7; D is uncertain. This clonotype was sampled from a human donor with multiple sclerosis. The CDR3 DNA is TGTGCCACCAGCCCCCTATTCTGGGGCGAGCAGTACTTC. Residues: CATSPLFWGEQYF. The full variable domain, completed using reference TRBV15 and TRBJ2-7, is DAMVIQNPRYQVTQFGKPVTLSCSQTLNHNVMYWYQQKSSQAPKLLFHYYDKDFNNEADTPDNFQSRRPNTSFCFLDIRSPGLGDTAMYLCATSPLFWGEQYFGPGTRLTVT.